This TCR beta chain was documented in a study of T-cell memory formation after mild COVID-19. The study, taken as a whole, reports: Clones that got smaller from day 15 to 85 had even CD4/CD8, while clones growing later tipped toward CD4+. Second-wave clones peaking on day 37 lacked confirmed SARS-CoV-2 specificity. Certain responding clones were present in pre-infection memory, suggesting participation of cross-reactive memory. Shrinking CD4+ clones resided mostly in CM and EM, and CD8+ ones in EMRA.

This clonotype was found a few times. The antigen is unknown. TCRdb re-called the 5' RACE reads with MiXCR, one entry per CDR3 protein. The sample yields tens of thousands of distinct CDR3 sequences, 14% seen once. The sample taken for sequencing was PBMCs or a T cell subset sorted from them (not recorded which). The source is an adult woman who had mild COVID-19 (a few samples of this study predate the infection). Cell type and time point are not known.

The CDR3 DNA follows: TGTGCCAGCACCACCTCCGGGACAGCTTACGAGCAGTACTTC. Encoded protein: CASTTSGTAYEQYF. The rearrangement uses TRBV12-3 or TRBV12-4 and TRBJ2-7; 7 positions agree with TRBD1. J gave up 4 bases and V 7 bases, and 10 bases lay outside the gene matches. This CDR3 is built from 14 residues.